Shown below are 27 T cell receptor beta chains from a single sample sequenced in a study of blood T cell repertoires in COVID-19. Some clones are missing from TCRdb's copy, which holds only in-frame ones; the method was immunoSEQ multiplex PCR. The top ten hold roughly 4.4% of the sample, which has 130,000 to 150,000 clones, around four fifths seen once. Source material: peripheral blood. Source of these receptors: a human donor in a cohort sampled during active COVID-19.

This sequence joins TRBV5-4 and TRBJ2-1, with 11 nucleotides matching TRBD2. The CDR3 is 16 residues long. The V gene end was trimmed by 3 bases and the J gene end by 2 bases; junction bases not matched to a gene: 4. Germline lookup yields CDR1 SGHNT and CDR2 YYREEE (reference sequence). CDR3 nucleotide sequence: TGTGCCAGCAGCTACTCACTAGCGGGGGCCTACAATGAGCAGTTCTTC. Its protein is CASSYSLAGAYNEQFF.

This rearrangement joins TRBV28 to TRBJ2-7; TRBD1 matches 8 bases. J lost 3 bases, V lost 4 bases, and 8 bases had no gene match. The CDR3 has 15 residues. The germline V gene has CDR1 MDHEN and CDR2 SYDVKM. Here the CDR3 reads CASSSPTGDIYEQYF. CDR3 nucleotides: TGTGCCAGCAGTTCCCCGACAGGGGATATCTACGAGCAGTACTTC.

This chain links TRBV2 with TRBJ2-1, with 8 bases matching TRBD1. The germline V gene encodes CDR1 SNHLY and CDR2 FYNNEI. The V and J ends lost 2 bases and 5 bases, in that order; junction bases with no gene match: 5. The CDR3 is made up of 15 amino acids. The CDR3 here is CASSELKQGDNEQFF. In DNA form, the CDR3 reads TGTGCCAGCAGTGAACTCAAACAGGGGGACAATGAGCAGTTCTTC. Filled out from reference TRBV2 and TRBJ2-1, the complete variable domain reads EPEVTQTPSHQVTQMGQEVILRCVPISNHLYFYWYRQILGQKVEFLVSFYNNEISEKSEIFDDQFSVERPDGSNFTLKIRSTKLEDSAMYFCASSELKQGDNEQFFGPGTRLTVL.

The chain has TRBV9 and TRBJ2-7; TRBD1 is a possible D gene (6 bases). The CDR3 spans 13 residues. In germline, CDR1 is SGDLS, CDR2 YYNGEE. Trimming removed 5 bases from V and 13 bases from J, with 22 bases in between. CDR3 in DNA: TGTGCCAGCAGTCGGGCAGGGGAACACAAAATTTACTTC. Its translation is CASSRAGEHKIYF.

The chain uses TRBV30 and TRBJ1-4; D is unresolved. V was shortened by 3 bases and J by 6 bases, with 11 bases between the two germline ends. Per germline, CDR1 GTSNPN and CDR2 SVGIG (reference sequence). This CDR3 is built from 13 residues. The CDR3: CAWRSKRDEKLFF. CDR3 coding DNA: TGTGCCTGGAGATCGAAACGGGATGAAAAACTGTTTTTT.

DNA for the CDR3: TGCAGCGTTGTGGGCAGGGTAGGGGTGAACACTGAAGCTTTCTTT. Translation gives CSVVGRVGVNTEAFF. The rearrangement links TRBV29-1 to TRBJ1-1, with D perhaps matching TRBD1 (5 bases). V was pared by 4 bases and J by 0 bases, with 15 bases between. Per the germline V gene, CDR1 is SQVTM and CDR2 is ANQGSEA. CDR3 length equals 15 residues.

This clone was detected only once. The CDR3 spells CASSSGLGGTDTQYF. The CDR3 nucleotides read TGTGCCAGCAGCTCCGGACTAGGAGGCACAGATACGCAGTATTTT. The chain has TRBV7-9 and TRBJ2-3; TRBD2 aligns across 7 bases. The CDR3 covers 15 residues. The junction had 5 bases not matched to a gene; V was cut back by 4 bases and J by 1 base. Germline lookup yields CDR1 SEHNR and CDR2 FQNEAQ (reference sequence).

This clone appeared a few times. V usage is TRBV11-2 and J usage is TRBJ2-6; tentatively, D is TRBD1 (5 bases). V was cut by 3 bases and J by 0 bases, with 6 bases left in between. In germline, CDR1 is SGHAT, CDR2 FQNNGV. The CDR3 consists of 15 residues. The CDR3 nucleotides read TGTGCCAGCAGCTTCCAGGGCTCTGGGGCCAACGTCCTGACTTTC. It codes for CASSFQGSGANVLTF.

This chain's CDR3 is CASSLMLDYLNPHEQFF. CDR3 nucleotides: TGTGCCAGCAGCTTAATGTTAGACTACCTAAACCCCCATGAGCAGTTCTTC. The V call is TRBV7-3, the J call TRBJ2-1, with TRBD2 as a possible D gene (5 bases). Germline CDR1 reads SGHTA; CDR2 reads FQGTGA. Trimming cost V 1 base and J 8 bases, with 21 bases left between them. This CDR3 spans 17 amino acids.

The gene calls are TRBV27 and TRBJ1-1; D perhaps matches TRBD1 (5 bases). Germline V gives CDR1 MNHEY, CDR2 SMNVEV (reference sequence). Deletions cut 4 bases from V and 2 bases from J, with 11 bases between. The CDR3 has 14 amino acids. CDR3 DNA: TGTGCCAGCAGTTCCGACAGCATAAACACTGAAGCTTTCTTT. Residues: CASSSDSINTEAFF.

The chain joins TRBV2 to TRBJ2-5, with 12 bases fitting TRBD2. This CDR3 has 17 amino acids. Germline loops: CDR1 SNHLY, CDR2 FYNNEI. V lost 5 bases to trimming and J lost 2 bases; unmatched junction nucleotides: 9. DNA of the CDR3: TGTGCCAGCAGTCAAACTAGCGGGAGGTGGGGACAAGAGACCCAGTACTTC. Translated, it gives CASSQTSGRWGQETQYF.

The rearrangement uses TRBV5-4 and TRBJ2-4, with D tentatively TRBD1 (6 bases). Trimming removed 0 bases from V and 1 base from J, with 17 bases in between. Germline assignment: CDR1 SGHNT and CDR2 YYREEE (reference sequence). The CDR3 totals 18 residues. This CDR3 reads CASSLDRVGDSAKNIQYF. The CDR3 DNA follows: TGTGCCAGCAGCTTGGACAGGGTAGGGGATTCGGCCAAAAACATTCAGTACTTC.

This chain uses TRBV12-3 or TRBV12-4 with TRBJ2-1; D remains unclear. The CDR3 has 13 residues. The V end lost 0 bases, the J end lost 7 bases, and 7 bases lay between the germline ends. The CDR3 DNA sequence: TGTGCCAGCAGTTTAGCGCGAGGAAATGAGCAGTTCTTC. It encodes CASSLARGNEQFF.

The gene calls are TRBV3-1 (or the pseudogene TRBV3-2) and TRBJ1-2; 7 positions match TRBD1. The CDR3 loop spans 13 amino acids. Germline loops: CDR1 LGHDT, CDR2 YNNKEL (reference sequence). The J segment lost 7 bases and the V segment lost 5 bases, leaving 7 bases of the junction unmatched. CDR3 sequence reads: CASSFQRQGGYTF. As DNA, the CDR3 is TGTGCCAGCAGCTTTCAAAGACAGGGTGGCTACACCTTC.

The rearrangement links TRBV20-1 to TRBJ2-3; D may be TRBD1 (5 bases). V was clipped by 5 bases and J by 3 bases, with 6 bases between them. Germline assignment: CDR1 DFQATT and CDR2 SNEGSKA (reference sequence). The length of the CDR3 is 11 residues. DNA for the CDR3: TGCAGTGCTCACAGGACAGATACGCAGTATTTT. Amino acids: CSAHRTDTQYF.

The chain has TRBV13 and TRBJ1-2, with 8 nucleotides matching TRBD1. Germline V lookup: CDR1 PRHDT, CDR2 FYEKMQ (reference sequence). The CDR3 sequence is 13 residues long. The V and J ends lost 2 bases and 8 bases, in that order; junction bases with no gene match: 4. CDR3 loop: CASSLQGARGYTF. CDR3 nucleotide sequence: TGTGCCAGCAGCTTACAGGGGGCGAGGGGCTACACCTTC.

This chain links TRBV6-5 with TRBJ2-1, with 8 nucleotides matching TRBD1. Germline V gene sequence: CDR1 MNHEY, CDR2 SVGAGI. V shed 3 bases and J 5 bases; nucleotides not matched to a gene: 6. This CDR3 has 15 residues. DNA for the CDR3: TGTGCCAGCAGTTATGGCCAGGGGGCGCACAATGAGCAGTTCTTC. It is translated as CASSYGQGAHNEQFF.

This clone appeared a single time. The V and J genes are TRBV2 and TRBJ1-2; TRBD1 aligns across 8 bases. CDR3 size: 14 residues. Germline V gene data show CDR1 as SNHLY and CDR2 as FYNNEI. Trimming at V came to 10 bases and at J to 7 bases, leaving 14 bases not matched to a gene. The CDR3 here is CAITGTGRSVGYTF. CDR3 nucleotide sequence: TGTGCCATCACCGGGACAGGTCGGTCTGTTGGCTACACCTTC.

CDR3 residues: CASSSRDRASPLHF. The CDR3 nucleotides are TGTGCCAGCAGCTCCCGGGACAGGGCTTCACCCCTCCACTTT. The chain joins TRBV3-1 (or the pseudogene TRBV3-2) to TRBJ1-6; 9 bases line up with TRBD1. Per germline, CDR1 LGHDT and CDR2 YNNKEL (reference sequence). This CDR3 has 14 amino acids. The J segment lost 9 bases and the V segment lost 5 bases, leaving 5 bases of the junction unmatched.

The chain joins TRBV6-5 to TRBJ2-7; TRBD1 agrees at 11 bases. V trimming: 6 bases; J trimming: 7 bases; junction bases outside the gene matches: 8. The CDR3 totals 14 residues. CDR1 MNHEY and CDR2 SVGAGI come from the germline V gene. The CDR3 DNA reads as TGTGCCAGCAGACGCGGACAGGGGGCGGGAGAGCAGTACTTC. Protein sequence: CASRRGQGAGEQYF.

This clone has only one observation. The chain links TRBV30 to TRBJ1-2; TRBD1 is a possible D gene (6 bases). Germline V CDR1 and CDR2: GTSNPN, SVGIG (reference sequence). The length of the CDR3 is 13 residues. V lost 3 bases to trimming and J lost 8 bases, with 16 bases between them. Here the CDR3 reads CAWSLKGHQGYTF. The DNA of the CDR3 is TGTGCCTGGAGCCTAAAGGGACACCAGGGCTACACCTTC.

The genes are TRBV7-9 and TRBJ1-1; TRBD1 matches at 9 bases. V lost 5 bases to trimming and J lost 7 bases; unmatched junction nucleotides: 8. The germline V gene encodes CDR1 SEHNR and CDR2 FQNEAQ (reference sequence). The CDR3 has 14 residues. The CDR3 sequence: CASSGTGGTGEAFF. The CDR3 nucleotides are TGTGCCAGCAGCGGTACAGGGGGCACGGGTGAAGCTTTCTTT.

The J gene is TRBJ2-1, the V gene TRBV5-1; D is ambiguous. CDR1 is SGHRS and CDR2 is YFSETQ in the germline V gene. The CDR3 sequence is 13 residues long. Trimming left V 1 base short and J 10 bases short, with 12 bases between. For the CDR3, the DNA is TGCGCCAGCAGCTTGATCGGAGTTCGAGAGCAGTTCTTC. It translates to CASSLIGVREQFF.

J is TRBJ2-7 and V is TRBV5-4; 10 nucleotides align to TRBD1. The germline V gene encodes CDR1 SGHNT and CDR2 YYREEE (reference sequence). CDR3 size: 15 residues. Trimming cost V 2 bases and J 4 bases; bases outside gene matches: 6. DNA for the CDR3: TGTGCCAGCAGCTTACCGGGACAGGGGACTTACGAGCAGTACTTC. It codes for CASSLPGQGTYEQYF.

This chain connects TRBV11-2 to TRBJ2-1, with 7 bases that match TRBD1. V trimming: 6 bases; J trimming: 7 bases; junction bases outside the gene matches: 0. Germline lookup yields CDR1 SGHAT and CDR2 FQNNGV. CDR3 length equals 11 residues. The CDR3 coding sequence is TGTGCCAGCAGGACAGGGAATGAGCAGTTCTTC. Its translation is CASRTGNEQFF.

This clone was found a few times. This chain joins TRBV12-3 or TRBV12-4 and TRBJ1-1; TRBD1 is a possible D gene (5 bases). The CDR3 consists of 13 residues. V was shortened by 4 bases and J by 2 bases, with 8 bases between the two germline ends. The CDR3 bases are TGTGCCAGCAGTTGGGGCTACAACACTGAAGCTTTCTTT. It specifies CASSWGYNTEAFF.

As DNA, the CDR3 is TGTGCCAGCAGTAGACAGGGGGCGGGTGAAAAACTGTTTTTT. Its protein product is CASSRQGAGEKLFF. The V call is TRBV6-5, the J call TRBJ1-4; 10 positions agree with TRBD1. The CDR3 is 14 amino acids. J lost 7 bases, V lost 5 bases, and 4 bases had no gene match. The V gene's germline CDR1 is MNHEY and CDR2 SVGAGI.